This TCR beta chain was retrieved from a study of T cells after yellow fever vaccination (dated by TCRdb to about 2019). At the level of the whole study: The SMART-Seq v4 Ultra Low Input RNA kit was used to prepare libraries from fractions with low cell numbers. Bulk TCR alpha and beta repertoires were sequenced longitudinally to track T-cell clones before and after primary and booster YFV17D yellow fever vaccination. Two healthy male donors, one aged 18 to 30 and one aged 30 to 40 years, were included in the cohort. Blood was collected at multiple timepoints before and after primary and secondary immunization, and bulk PBMC replicates and cell subsets were isolated. Results and caveats for the whole study, not just this receptor: Only two donors were included in the study, so the extent to which the findings can be generalized is limited. A small fraction of clonotypes appeared in both the CD4 and CD8 compartments, likely as a result of convergent recombination. Compared with the primary T-cell response, the secondary T-cell response was faster but weaker, reaching its peak on day 5 rather than on day 15. Computational filtering was required because FACS-sorted repertoires could contain abundant contaminating clonotypes from the bulk population. After the booster, most clones that had expanded after primary vaccination were detected again (approximately 95% of CD4 and around 88% of CD8), suggesting broad maintenance of memory.

Synthesis of TCR cDNA relied on 5'RACE template switching, a step that introduced a universal primer site along with unique molecular identifiers. cDNA synthesis was primed from both the TCR alpha and TCR beta constant segments. Libraries were amplified in two PCR steps, with sample barcodes and sequencing adapters added in the second step. Libraries were sequenced on Illumina HiSeq 2500 (2x100 bp) or NovaSeq (2x150 bp). In the original analysis: MIGEC was used to demultiplex reads and collapse the reads into UMI consensus sequences, and MiXCR was used for V(D)J alignment. Using edgeR on replicate PBMC samples, clonotypes were called vaccine-responding if FDR was below 0.01 and the log2 fold change was above 5 up to day 15. CD4 or CD8 identity was assigned to each bulk clonotype according to whether the clonotype was present at higher abundance in the sequenced CD4 repertoire or the sequenced CD8 repertoire. NS4B-specific clonotypes were defined as those at least 10-fold enriched in dextramer-positive over dextramer-negative fractions; CD4-biased clonotypes were excluded. TCRdb passed the public sequencing reads through fastp at Q25 and MiXCR, retaining productive beta sequences. Each entry is one CDR3 protein sequence, shown with its most common DNA and genes. In this record, the V and J calls reflect TCRdb's handling and not the investigators' own analysis. The sample profile shows about 96,000 distinct CDR3 sequences; 8% to 10% of them were found once. Around 17% of the sample comes from the top ten.

This clonotype was counted many times. The input lacks base qualities; no much larger clone sits a single base away. The sample's treatment or condition label, in plain terms: live attenuated yellow fever vaccine strain. PBMCs were isolated from peripheral blood using a standard Ficoll-Paque protocol. Epitope-specific CD8 T cells were sorted with a dextramer loaded with the yellow fever NS4B epitope peptide, and anti-CD3 and anti-CD8 staining was applied. TriZol was used to extract RNA from bulk PBMCs, CD4 and CD8 fractions, and dextramer-positive and dextramer-negative fractions. The clonotype originates from a man between 18 and 35 years old who received the YFV17D yellow fever vaccine. The specimen was CD8+ T cells not binding an NS4B(214-222) dextramer, sorted from PBMCs, collected approximately 15 days after the first yellow fever vaccination. In the paper's terms, the cell subset or site label means: NS4B epitope dextramer-negative CD8 T cells.

The CDR3 protein is CATSDLNGQGDEQFF. The DNA sequence is given as TGTGCCACCAGTGATCTAAATGGACAGGGCGATGAGCAGTTCTTC. Recombination connected TRBV24-1 to TRBJ2-1; 8 central bases correspond to TRBD1. The germline V gene sets CDR1 to KGHDR and CDR2 to SFDVKD. After removal of 3 bases from V and 8 bases from J, the junction retains 8 bases not matched to a gene. From cysteine to phenylalanine, the CDR3 is 15 amino acids long. The retained sequence is limited to the CDR3, 45 bases, with the frame set at the first base.